This TCR beta chain derives from a study of T cells in narcolepsy. Looking at the study overall: Patients with NT1 or NT2 and healthy control donors were enrolled.

In this sample, this clone is large (0.1 to 1%). The antigen remains unidentified. Using immunoSEQ multiplex PCR, the repertoire was profiled, and TCRdb retains in-frame clones only, with some absent. The table records roughly 500 clones, 25% to 35% of them present only once. Study-level points and caveats: HCRT-specific and TRIB2-specific autoreactive clonotypes appeared among same-patient CSF and blood CD4+ clonotypes. Reportedly, autoreactive clonotypes were serially detected in patients' blood but not controls'.

The CDR3 runs 15 residues. CDR1 is SGDLS, CDR2 YYNGEE, per germline. The V and J ends lost 4 bases and 7 bases respectively, with 17 bases between them. This rearrangement joins TRBV9 to TRBJ2-2; weak D call: TRBD2 (5 bases). Sequenced material: cultured CD4+ T cells from cerebrospinal fluid. The sequence came from a human donor with narcolepsy. The CDR3 nucleotides are TGTGCCAGCAGCACACCGGGATTGGGCAACGGGGAGCTGTTTTTT. It encodes CASSTPGLGNGELFF.